This T cell receptor beta chain was identified during a study of T cell changes during pregnancy in multiple sclerosis. Clones were read by immunoSEQ multiplex PCR, and TCRdb kept only the in-frame ones, dropping some. The sample gives around 57,000 clones, roughly nine tenths of which show up once; 2.5% is in the top ten. Trimming took off 0 bases at V and 2 bases at J, with 8 bases between the two ends. The germline V gene has CDR1 SGHRS and CDR2 YFSETQ. The CDR3 runs to 14 residues. Sample: peripheral blood, taken in the first trimester of pregnancy. V gene TRBV5-1 combines with J gene TRBJ2-5, with no clear D. The receptor comes from a female donor with multiple sclerosis, enrolled in a pregnancy study. CDR3 nucleotides: TGCGCCAGCAGCTTGGGAGCCACTCAAGAGACCCAGTACTTC. Protein product: CASSLGATQETQYF.